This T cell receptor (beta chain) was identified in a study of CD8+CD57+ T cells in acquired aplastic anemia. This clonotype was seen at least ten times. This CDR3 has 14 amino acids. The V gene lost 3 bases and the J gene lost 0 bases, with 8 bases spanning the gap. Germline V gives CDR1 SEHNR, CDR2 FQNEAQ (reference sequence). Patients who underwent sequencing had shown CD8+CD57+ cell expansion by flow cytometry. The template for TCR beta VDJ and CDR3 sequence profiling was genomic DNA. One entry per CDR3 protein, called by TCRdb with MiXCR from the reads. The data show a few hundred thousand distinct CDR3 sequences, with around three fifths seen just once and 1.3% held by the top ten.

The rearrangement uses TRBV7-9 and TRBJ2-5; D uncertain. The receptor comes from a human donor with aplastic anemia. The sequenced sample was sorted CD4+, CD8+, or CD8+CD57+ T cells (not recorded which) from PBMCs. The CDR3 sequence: CASSFRQNQETQYF. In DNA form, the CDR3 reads TGTGCCAGCAGCTTCCGGCAGAACCAAGAGACCCAGTACTTC. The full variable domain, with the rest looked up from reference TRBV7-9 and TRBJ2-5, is DTGVSQNPRHKITKRGQNVTFRCDPISEHNRLYWYRQTLGQGPEFLTYFQNEAQLEKSRLLSDRFSAERPKGSFSTLEIQRTEQGDSAMYLCASSFRQNQETQYFGPGTRLLVL.